This entry features one TCR beta chain sequence. The data were taken from a study of blood T cell repertoires in COVID-19. The V gene lost 8 bases and the J gene lost 0 bases, with 14 bases spanning the gap. Per germline, CDR1 SQVTM and CDR2 ANQGSEA. The CDR3 runs 14 residues. In the original analysis: How many nucleated cells were present was estimated from reference gene primer amplification. Measured with immunoSEQ multiplex PCR; TCRdb has only the in-frame clones, and not every one. From that table come the V and J calls and clone size; the DNA was used to work out D and trimming. The data show around 310,000 clones, with 90% seen just once and around 6.8% held by the top ten.

This receptor was taken from a young woman with COVID-19, enrolled during active disease. The rearrangement uses TRBV29-1 and TRBJ1-5, with D possibly being TRBD1 (5 bases). Sequencing was carried out using peripheral blood. The CDR3, as DNA: TGCAGCCCCTTAGGGGCATATAGCAATCAGCCCCAGCATTTT. Translating it yields CSPLGAYSNQPQHF.